This T cell receptor beta chain was profiled in a study of blood T cell repertoires in COVID-19. The data were produced by immunoSEQ multiplex PCR, yet TCRdb's version contains in-frame clones alone and is incomplete. The repertoire has tens of thousands of clones, around 77% of them found once; the top ten carry under 3%. CDR1 LNHDA and CDR2 SQIVND come from the germline V gene (reference sequence). This CDR3 spans 15 amino acids. Worth noting for this clone: One end of the junction is discordant with germline, which a read error may explain.

The sample comprised peripheral blood. The chain combines TRBV19 with TRBJ2-6; 9 bases fit TRBD1. The receptor comes from a man in his 70s with COVID-19, enrolled during active disease. The CDR3 reads CASSIGGTGRTPVAF. The CDR3 bases are TGTGCCAGTAGTATAGGGGGGACAGGGAGGACTCCTGTGGCTTTC. The full variable domain, rest sourced from reference TRBV19 and TRBJ2-6, is DGGITQSPKYLFRKEGQNVTLSCEQNLNHDAMYWYRQDPGQGLRLIYYSQIVNDFQKGDIAEGYSVSREKKESFPLTVTSAQKNPTAFYLCASSIGGTGRTPVAFGAGSRLTVL.